Listed below are T cell receptor beta chains from one sample, sequenced in a study of CD8+ T cells in alopecia areata. The table came from immunoSEQ multiplex PCR; TCRdb's copy has only in-frame clones and leaves some out. The sample lists some 150,000 clones, about 53% seen once, with roughly a fifth in the top ten. The specimen was CD8+ T cells sorted from blood, collected at week 0. All receptors come from a human donor with alopecia areata. The CDR3 runs from the conserved cysteine through the conserved F or W.

CDR3: CASSLTSGYEQYF; J: TRBJ2-7; V: TRBV5-1; length: 13
CDR3: CARVVRGLRTQYF; J: TRBJ2-5; V: TRBV5-1; length: 13
CDR3: CASRTGIEQYF; J: TRBJ2-7; V: TRBV6-6; length: 11
CDR3: CAYLSPGKSYEQYF; J: TRBJ2-7; V: TRBV30; length: 14
CDR3: CASSDSSNQPQHF; J: TRBJ1-5; V: TRBV25-1; length: 13
CDR3: CSVEIPYYNEQFF; J: TRBJ2-1; V: TRBV29-1; length: 13
CDR3: CASSTESVQYF; J: TRBJ2-7; V: TRBV19; length: 11
CDR3: CASSKTPLGGYGYTF; J: TRBJ1-2; V: TRBV11-2; length: 15
CDR3: CATCRTGGITDTQYF; J: TRBJ2-3; V: TRBV27; length: 15
CDR3: CASSEYTRENEAFF; J: TRBJ1-1; V: TRBV25-1; length: 14
CDR3: CASSAYRGDTQYF; J: TRBJ2-3; V: TRBV5-1; length: 13
CDR3: CSVGSSWVNSEQFF; J: TRBJ2-1; V: TRBV29-1; length: 14
CDR3: CASSINTGELFF; J: TRBJ2-2; V: TRBV5-4; length: 12
CDR3: CASSPGTGRTGELFF; J: TRBJ2-2; V: TRBV7-2; length: 15
CDR3: CASSYSSGVPSYEQYF; J: TRBJ2-7; V: TRBV6-5; length: 16
CDR3: CAWSVGTGDGYTF; J: TRBJ1-2; V: TRBV30; length: 13
CDR3: CATSQGSSNQPQHF; J: TRBJ1-5; V: TRBV10-3; length: 14
CDR3: CASSFRGWNEQFF; J: TRBJ2-1; V: TRBV7-6; length: 13
CDR3: CASSLPPSNEQFF; J: TRBJ2-1; V: TRBV6-1; length: 13
CDR3: CASSLESTEAFF; J: TRBJ1-1; V: TRBV13; length: 12
CDR3: CASSLSNRLGNQPQHF; J: TRBJ1-5; V: TRBV27; length: 16
CDR3: CASTGGQNSYEQYF; J: TRBJ2-7; V: TRBV7-3; length: 14